Each of the 24 T cell receptor beta chains below was sequenced from the same sample in a study of beta chain features in type 1 diabetes. Expressed TCRB transcripts were sequenced because the isolated RNA had all been reverse transcribed beforehand. The data were produced by immunoSEQ multiplex PCR, yet TCRdb's version contains in-frame clones alone and is incomplete. The sample lists hundreds of thousands of clones, 68% seen once, with 0.053% in the top ten. Material: naive CD4+ T cells from blood. These TCRs come from a young man in good health.

There are a few counts of this clone. The CDR3 DNA reads as TGTGCCAGCAGTGACCTCGGACTAGCTCAAGAGACCCAGTACTTC. This encodes CASSDLGLAQETQYF. The rearrangement uses TRBV25-1 and TRBJ2-5; 8 bases are a match to TRBD2. This CDR3 has 15 amino acids. Trimming at V came to 3 bases and at J to 2 bases, leaving 5 bases not matched to a gene. Germline CDR1 reads MGHDK; CDR2 reads SYGVNS.

V is TRBV7-2 and J is TRBJ2-7; D gene uncertain. The V end lost 0 bases, the J end lost 3 bases, and 6 bases lay between the germline ends. The CDR3 runs 13 residues. The V gene's germline CDR1 is SGHTA and CDR2 FQGNSA. The CDR3 protein is CASSLALLYEQYF. CDR3 bases: TGTGCCAGCAGCTTAGCGCTCCTCTACGAGCAGTACTTC.

This chain connects TRBV13 to TRBJ2-7; D call uncertain. V lost 3 bases and J lost 3, with 6 bases in between. The CDR3 totals 12 residues. In germline, CDR1 is PRHDT, CDR2 FYEKMQ (reference sequence). This CDR3 is CASSFDGYEQYF. The CDR3 nucleotides read TGTGCCAGCAGCTTCGACGGCTACGAGCAGTACTTC.

The J gene is TRBJ2-3, the V gene TRBV5-1; D call uncertain. The CDR3 contains 14 residues. Looked up from germline, CDR1 is SGHRS and CDR2 is YFSETQ. Deletions cut 4 bases from V and 0 bases from J, with 9 bases between. CDR3 bases: TGCGCCAGCAGCCAAGGGCCCAGCACAGATACGCAGTATTTT. Its protein is CASSQGPSTDTQYF.

The chain uses TRBV14 and TRBJ2-5; 12 positions match TRBD1. The CDR3 totals 15 residues. Germline values: CDR1 SGHDN, CDR2 FVKESK. After removal of 5 bases from V and 5 bases from J, the junction contained 6 bases not matched to a gene. The CDR3 coding sequence is TGTGCCAGCAGCTCCGGGACAGGGGGCCAGGAGACCCAGTACTTC. This gives the protein CASSSGTGGQETQYF. Filled out from reference TRBV14 and TRBJ2-5, the complete variable domain reads EAGVTQFPSHSVIEKGQTVTLRCDPISGHDNLYWYRRVMGKEIKFLLHFVKESKQDESGMPNNRFLAERTGGTYSTLKVQPAELEDSGVYFCASSSGTGGQETQYFGPGTRLLVL.

The chain is built from TRBV29-1 and TRBJ2-7; 7 bases line up with TRBD1. CDR3 size: 13 residues. Germline-derived CDR1 and CDR2 are SQVTM and ANQGSEA. J lost 1 base, V lost 5 bases, and 5 bases had no gene match. The CDR3 nucleotides are TGCAGCGTTACCGGGACAGCTTCCTACGAGCAGTACTTC. This translates into CSVTGTASYEQYF.

The chain is built from TRBV19 and TRBJ2-6; no clear D. The V gene's germline CDR1 is LNHDA and CDR2 SQIVND (reference sequence). The ends were cut back, 7 bases at V and 1 base at J, with 5 bases in the middle. The CDR3 sequence is 13 residues long. The CDR3 sequence is CASKVSGANVLTF. The CDR3 coding sequence is TGTGCCAGTAAAGTGTCTGGGGCCAACGTCCTGACTTTC.

The chain uses TRBV25-1 and TRBJ1-1, with D perhaps matching TRBD1 (5 bases). From germline, CDR1 is MGHDK and CDR2 SYGVNS. The CDR3 has 11 residues. Between the trimmed V and J ends, which lost 7 bases and 5 bases, there was a span of 8 bases. CDR3 sequence reads: CASTQGTEAFF. The CDR3 DNA is TGTGCCAGCACCCAGGGAACTGAAGCTTTCTTT.

V and J are TRBV5-4 and TRBJ2-1; TRBD2 agrees at 9 bases. The CDR3 is 14 amino acids. The V and J ends lost 4 bases and 6 bases, in that order; junction bases with no gene match: 5. The germline V gene encodes CDR1 SGHNT and CDR2 YYREEE (reference sequence). DNA for the CDR3: TGTGCCAGCAGCCCAGGACTAGCGAGCAATGAGCAGTTCTTC. Its protein is CASSPGLASNEQFF.

The chain combines TRBV28 with TRBJ2-1; 7 positions match TRBD1. After removal of 2 bases from V and 6 bases from J, the junction contained 7 bases not matched to a gene. This CDR3 spans 15 amino acids. CDR1 is MDHEN, CDR2 SYDVKM, per germline. This CDR3 reads CASSLDRVGINEQFF. CDR3 in DNA: TGTGCCAGCAGTTTAGACAGGGTAGGAATCAATGAGCAGTTCTTC.

This clone was seen just once. V and J are TRBV30 and TRBJ1-5, with unresolved D. V dropped 4 bases and J dropped 5 bases, with 18 bases sitting between them. Germline V gene data show CDR1 as GTSNPN and CDR2 as SVGIG (reference sequence). The CDR3 contains 15 residues. CDR3: CAWNLWRGQYQPQHF. CDR3 nucleotides: TGTGCCTGGAATCTGTGGAGAGGGCAATATCAGCCCCAGCATTTT. The full variable domain, completed using reference TRBV30 and TRBJ1-5, is SQTIHQWPATLVQPVGSPLSLECTVEGTSNPNLYWYRQAAGRGLQLLFYSVGIGQISSEVPQNLSASRPQDRQFILSSKKLLLSDSGFYLCAWNLWRGQYQPQHFGDGTRLSIL.

The V gene is TRBV30, the J gene TRBJ1-1; D is uncertain. The CDR3 consists of 16 residues. Trimming shortened V by 4 bases and J by 2 bases, and 20 bases separated the two germline ends. Germline CDR1 and CDR2: GTSNPN and SVGIG (reference sequence). The chain's CDR3 is CAWIPPLGIGNTEAFF. The DNA of the CDR3 is TGTGCCTGGATTCCGCCCCTGGGAATCGGCAACACTGAAGCTTTCTTT.

The chain has TRBV28 and TRBJ2-7; tentatively, D is TRBD2 (6 bases). The CDR3 length is 15 residues. The germline gives CDR1 MDHEN, CDR2 SYDVKM. The ends were cut back, 6 bases at V and 1 base at J, with 16 bases in the middle. DNA of the CDR3: TGTGCCAGCAGGATCGGGACTGCCCATTCCTACGAGCAGTACTTC. Translating gives CASRIGTAHSYEQYF.

About this clone: The same CDR3 arises from other DNA sequences in this sample as well. V and J are TRBV7-9 and TRBJ2-3; TRBD2 matches 7 bases. The CDR3 contains 14 residues. Germline V lookup: CDR1 SEHNR, CDR2 FQNEAQ (reference sequence). Trimming removed 5 bases from V and 3 bases from J; junction bases left unmatched: 5. CDR3 protein: CASSKPGGTDTQYF. DNA of the CDR3: TGTGCCAGCAGCAAACCGGGAGGTACAGATACGCAGTATTTT.

The chain joins TRBV5-1 to TRBJ2-1, with 9 bases aligning to TRBD1. Germline values: CDR1 SGHRS, CDR2 YFSETQ. The junction had 7 bases not matched to a gene; V was cut back by 4 bases and J by 5 bases. This CDR3 comprises 15 residues. The CDR3: CASSHPGTGNNEQFF. Written as DNA, the CDR3 is TGCGCCAGCAGCCATCCCGGGACAGGGAACAATGAGCAGTTCTTC.

The chain carries TRBV9 and TRBJ2-3; D may be TRBD1 (6 bases). Between the trimmed V and J ends, which lost 0 bases and 2 bases, there was a span of 10 bases. Germline V lookup: CDR1 SGDLS, CDR2 YYNGEE. The CDR3 spans 15 residues. CDR3 coding DNA: TGTGCCAGCAGCGTAGCGGGACACCCCACAGATACGCAGTATTTT. Its protein product is CASSVAGHPTDTQYF.

The rearrangement joins TRBV27 to TRBJ2-7; D is ambiguous. V was trimmed by 4 bases and J by 3 bases, leaving 7 bases between them. This CDR3 is 12 amino acids long. Looked up from germline, CDR1 is MNHEY and CDR2 is SMNVEV (reference sequence). CDR3 coding DNA: TGTGCCAGCAGTTCTACTCACTACGAGCAGTACTTC. This gives the protein CASSSTHYEQYF.

This clone showed up just a few times. The chain joins TRBV30 to TRBJ2-2; 7 nucleotides match TRBD2. This CDR3 is 17 amino acids long. Germline V gives CDR1 GTSNPN, CDR2 SVGIG (reference sequence). Losses at the gene ends were 0 bases for V and 3 bases for J; bases not matched to a gene: 10. CDR3 in amino acids: CAWSVVRGLTYTGELFF. As DNA, the CDR3 is TGTGCCTGGAGTGTGGTTAGGGGACTAACCTACACCGGGGAGCTGTTTTTT.

The chain links TRBV30 to TRBJ1-1; D is possibly TRBD1 (5 bases). Trimming left V 1 base short and J 8 bases short, with 11 bases between. This CDR3 is built from 12 residues. The V gene's germline CDR1 is GTSNPN and CDR2 SVGIG (reference sequence). Here the CDR3 DNA reads TGTGCCTGGAGTGCGACAGAAACGGAAGCTTTCTTT. Translating gives CAWSATETEAFF.

This clone was counted between two and nine times. J is TRBJ2-1 and V is TRBV7-7; 8 nucleotides line up with TRBD2. The trim removed 2 bases at V and 2 bases at J, leaving 2 bases unmatched. Germline CDR1 reads SSHAT; CDR2 reads FNYEAQ (reference sequence). This CDR3 comprises 15 residues. In nucleotides, the CDR3 is TGTGCCAGCAGCTTACGACTAGCGACCTACAATGAGCAGTTCTTC. Translated, it gives CASSLRLATYNEQFF. Drawing the rest from reference TRBV7-7 and TRBJ2-1, the complete variable domain is GAGVSQSPRYKVTKRGQDVTLRCDPISSHATLYWYQQALGQGPEFLTYFNYEAQPDKSGLPSDRFSAERPEGSISTLTIQRTEQRDSAMYRCASSLRLATYNEQFFGPGTRLTVL.

The chain is built from TRBV29-1 and TRBJ2-3, with 9 nucleotides matching TRBD2. Germline V lookup: CDR1 SQVTM, CDR2 ANQGSEA. CDR3 length equals 14 residues. Germline trimming cut 5 bases from V and 7 bases from J; bases unmatched to any gene: 10. DNA for the CDR3: TGCAGCGTTCTCCTCGCGGGGGGGCTAAATACGCAGTATTTT. Amino acids: CSVLLAGGLNTQYF.

The chain links TRBV29-1 to TRBJ1-1, with 8 bases fitting TRBD1. V was pared by 6 bases and J by 2 bases, with 8 bases of the junction left unmatched. CDR3 length equals 14 residues. The germline V gene has CDR1 SQVTM and CDR2 ANQGSEA. The CDR3 DNA sequence: TGCAGCGTAACTACGACAGGGGCCAACACTGAAGCTTTCTTT. Encoded protein: CSVTTTGANTEAFF.

The chain joins TRBV7-9 to TRBJ2-3, with TRBD2 matching over 8 bases. Germline trimming cut 3 bases from V and 3 bases from J; bases unmatched to any gene: 5. This CDR3 contains 15 residues. Germline loops: CDR1 SEHNR, CDR2 FQNEAQ (reference sequence). The CDR3, as DNA: TGTGCCAGCAGCTTTGGACTAGCAGGGACAGATACGCAGTATTTT. This sequence encodes CASSFGLAGTDTQYF.

This chain connects TRBV7-9 to TRBJ2-1; possibly TRBD2 for D (6 bases). CDR1 and CDR2 from the germline V gene are SEHNR and FQNEAQ (reference sequence). The CDR3 totals 15 residues. V gave up 2 bases and J gave up 9 bases, with 17 bases separating them. The CDR3 region has the DNA TGTGCCAGCAGCTTAAGGGCTAGCGTGGGAGGTGAGCAGTTCTTC. Residues: CASSLRASVGGEQFF.